A single sample is the source of the 26 T cell receptor beta chains below, sequenced in a study of cytomegalovirus exposure and HLA in healthy donors. It was with 60 Vbeta and 13 Jbeta primers that the PCR ran. Some clones are missing from TCRdb's copy, which holds only in-frame ones; the method was immunoSEQ multiplex PCR. The data show some 170,000 clones, around 81% seen once. Sequences were obtained from PBMCs. Source of these receptors: a woman aged 18-29 years in good health and CMV-seropositive.

The V gene is TRBV5-4, the J gene TRBJ1-2, with D perhaps matching TRBD1 (5 bases). There are 13 residues in the CDR3. V dropped 1 base and J dropped 6 bases, with 10 bases sitting between them. Germline values: CDR1 SGHNT, CDR2 YYREEE (reference sequence). CDR3 coding DNA: TGTGCCAGCAGCTTGTCAGGGTCGGATGGCTACACCTTC. Translated, it gives CASSLSGSDGYTF.

This chain links TRBV30 with TRBJ2-1; 8 bases match TRBD2. The CDR3 runs 14 residues. Germline-derived CDR1 and CDR2 are GTSNPN and SVGIG (reference sequence). With 2 bases clipped from V and 10 bases from J, the junction kept 10 bases outside the gene matches. The CDR3 DNA sequence: TGTGCCTGGAGTAGAGTCGGGGGGGTAAACGAGCAGTTCTTC. As protein: CAWSRVGGVNEQFF.

The chain uses TRBV9 and TRBJ1-5; no definite D call. This CDR3 spans 16 amino acids. Germline loops: CDR1 SGDLS, CDR2 YYNGEE. V lost 0 bases, J lost 0 bases, and 10 bases lay in between. The CDR3 protein is CASSVAPGYSNQPQHF. The CDR3 bases are TGTGCCAGCAGCGTAGCCCCGGGGTATAGCAATCAGCCCCAGCATTTT.

This chain connects TRBV5-6 to TRBJ2-5, with TRBD2 matching over 11 bases. V was clipped by 4 bases and J by 6 bases; unmatched bases: 5. Per the germline V gene, CDR1 is SGHDT and CDR2 is YYEEEE. The CDR3 contains 14 residues. CDR3 loop: CASSITSGGKTQYF. The CDR3 coding sequence is TGTGCCAGCAGCATAACTAGCGGGGGTAAGACCCAGTACTTC.

The chain is built from TRBV5-1 and TRBJ1-5; 10 bases map to TRBD1. The CDR3 spans 14 residues. Germline loops: CDR1 SGHRS, CDR2 YFSETQ. Trimming removed 4 bases from V and 5 bases from J; junction bases left unmatched: 3. CDR3 region: CASSLGTGDQPQHF. CDR3 DNA sequence: TGCGCCAGCAGCCTAGGGACAGGGGATCAGCCCCAGCATTTT. The whole variable domain, filled in from reference TRBV5-1 and TRBJ1-5, reads KAGVTQTPRYLIKTRGQQVTLSCSPISGHRSVSWYQQTPGQGLQFLFEYFSETQRNKGNFPGRFSGRQFSNSRSEMNVSTLELGDSALYLCASSLGTGDQPQHFGDGTRLSIL.

The V call is TRBV2, the J call TRBJ2-1; 10 positions match TRBD2. Germline-derived CDR1 and CDR2 are SNHLY and FYNNEI. The CDR3 extends over 15 amino acids. V lost 5 bases and J lost 2; bases outside the gene matches: 3. The CDR3 spells CASSHTSGAYNEQFF. The DNA of the CDR3 is TGTGCCAGCAGTCATACTAGCGGGGCCTACAATGAGCAGTTCTTC.

V usage is TRBV12-5 and J usage is TRBJ2-1; 8 bases agree with TRBD1. Germline assignment: CDR1 LGHNT and CDR2 FRNRAP. The V and J ends lost 4 bases and 5 bases, in that order; junction bases with no gene match: 7. CDR3 size: 15 residues. CDR3 loop: CASGSGQGEDNEQFF. The CDR3 DNA follows: TGTGCTAGTGGTTCCGGACAGGGTGAGGACAATGAGCAGTTCTTC.

V gene TRBV27 combines with J gene TRBJ2-5; 7 bases are shared with TRBD1. V trimming: 5 bases; J trimming: 4 bases; junction bases outside the gene matches: 4. The germline V gene has CDR1 MNHEY and CDR2 SMNVEV (reference sequence). The CDR3 extends over 13 amino acids. In nucleotides, the CDR3 is TGTGCCAGCAGTCGGACAGGAAGAGAGACCCAGTACTTC. Its protein product is CASSRTGRETQYF.

The sample holds a few counts of this clone. This chain connects TRBV23-1 to TRBJ2-2; D not resolved. TRBV23-1 is an ORF; its function is uncertain. The CDR3 is 17 amino acids. V was trimmed by 0 bases and J by 4 bases, leaving 15 bases between them. The CDR3: CASSQSRWSCSTGELFF. The CDR3 nucleotides read TGCGCCAGCAGTCAATCGAGGTGGAGCTGCAGCACCGGGGAGCTGTTTTTT.

This chain links TRBV19 with TRBJ1-5; D unclear. V was cut by 7 bases and J by 5 bases, with 21 bases left in between. Germline V CDR1 and CDR2: LNHDA, SQIVND (reference sequence). This CDR3 contains 16 residues. CDR3 loop: CASTLGGVIGYQPQHF. CDR3 DNA: TGTGCCAGTACCCTGGGAGGAGTGATAGGGTATCAGCCCCAGCATTTT.

The CDR3 bases are TGCAGCGTTGATTTTCAGTATAGAGGCACTGAAGCTTTCTTT. Protein: CSVDFQYRGTEAFF. This chain links TRBV29-1 with TRBJ1-1; D unresolved. The CDR3 is 14 residues long. Trimming stripped 3 bases from V and 4 bases from J, with 15 bases between. Germline V lookup: CDR1 SQVTM, CDR2 ANQGSEA.

The chain links TRBV4-1 to TRBJ1-3; 9 bases line up with TRBD1. The CDR3 is 15 amino acids. Looked up from germline, CDR1 is MGHRA and CDR2 is YSYEKL. With V trimmed by 1 base and J by 4 bases, 2 bases remained unmatched. The CDR3 reads CASSQGTGVGNTIYF. As DNA, the CDR3 is TGCGCCAGCAGCCAAGGGACAGGGGTCGGAAACACCATATATTTT.

This clone was picked up a small number of times. Other DNA sequences in the same sample also yield this CDR3. J is TRBJ1-6 and V is TRBV19; TRBD1 aligns across 11 bases. The trim removed 1 base at V and 8 bases at J, leaving 1 base unmatched. This CDR3 is 15 amino acids long. The V gene's germline CDR1 is LNHDA and CDR2 SQIVND (reference sequence). The CDR3 coding sequence is TGTGCCAGTAGTATAGGGGGACAGGGGGATTCACCCCTCCACTTT. Amino acids: CASSIGGQGDSPLHF.

This clone was seen once. The rearrangement joins TRBV7-9 to TRBJ1-2, with TRBD1 matching 9 bases. Germline CDR1 and CDR2: SEHNR and FQNEAQ (reference sequence). With V trimmed by 4 bases and J by 4 bases, 4 bases remained unmatched. This CDR3 spans 14 amino acids. The CDR3 sequence is CASSSVTGGYGYTF. CDR3 DNA: TGTGCCAGCAGCTCCGTGACAGGGGGCTATGGCTACACCTTC.

This clone has only a few counts. The V call is TRBV6-5, the J call TRBJ2-5, with 9 bases that match TRBD2. From germline, CDR1 is MNHEY and CDR2 SVGAGI. The CDR3 length is 14 residues. Losses at the gene ends were 2 bases for V and 9 bases for J; bases not matched to a gene: 7. This CDR3 is CASSYETSGGAQYF. In nucleotides, the CDR3 is TGTGCCAGCAGTTACGAGACTAGCGGTGGGGCCCAGTACTTC.

The chain links TRBV29-1 to TRBJ2-1; 7 nucleotides align to TRBD2. This CDR3 spans 14 amino acids. The V gene end was trimmed by 4 bases and the J gene end by 4 bases; junction bases not matched to a gene: 7. From germline, CDR1 is SQVTM and CDR2 ANQGSEA. The CDR3 loop reads CSVGAGTSYNEQFF. The CDR3 nucleotides are TGCAGCGTTGGAGCGGGGACGTCTTACAATGAGCAGTTCTTC.

V gene TRBV15 combines with J gene TRBJ2-2; D remains ambiguous. The V end was cut by 0 bases, the J end by 5 bases, with 4 bases between. CDR1 and CDR2 from the germline V gene are LNHNV and YYDKDF (reference sequence). The CDR3 covers 13 residues. The DNA for the CDR3 is TGTGCCACCAGCAGAGAACGGACCGGGGAGCTGTTTTTT. Translating gives CATSRERTGELFF.

This clone appeared once. The chain uses TRBV9 and TRBJ1-4; tentatively, D is TRBD1 (5 bases). This CDR3 has 16 amino acids. V was pared by 4 bases and J by 0 bases, with 13 bases between. Germline V gene sequence: CDR1 SGDLS, CDR2 YYNGEE. The CDR3 region is CASSPGHDTTNEKLFF. CDR3 DNA sequence: TGTGCCAGCAGCCCCGGACACGATACAACTAATGAAAAACTGTTTTTT.

The chain is built from TRBV19 and TRBJ1-1, with 7 positions matching TRBD1. This CDR3 contains 12 residues. Trimming removed 6 bases from V and 11 bases from J; junction bases left unmatched: 9. Germline values: CDR1 LNHDA, CDR2 SQIVND (reference sequence). The CDR3 protein is CASRAATGAAFF. CDR3 sequence (DNA): TGTGCCAGTAGGGCGGCTACAGGGGCTGCTTTCTTT. The full variable domain, its missing parts supplied by reference TRBV19 and TRBJ1-1, is DGGITQSPKYLFRKEGQNVTLSCEQNLNHDAMYWYRQDPGQGLRLIYYSQIVNDFQKGDIAEGYSVSREKKESFPLTVTSAQKNPTAFYLCASRAATGAAFFGQGTRLTVV.

The V call is TRBV5-5, the J call TRBJ1-4; maybe TRBD1 (5 bases). The length of the CDR3 is 17 residues. V was pared by 4 bases and J by 0 bases, with 16 bases between. Per the germline V gene, CDR1 is SGHKS and CDR2 is YYEKEE (reference sequence). CDR3 DNA sequence: TGTGCCAGCAGCCCGAACGCGCAGGGCGCAACTAATGAAAAACTGTTTTTT. Encoded protein: CASSPNAQGATNEKLFF.

V usage is TRBV7-2 and J usage is TRBJ2-3, with 7 bases matching TRBD2. The germline CDR1 and CDR2 sequences are SGHTA and FQGNSA. The CDR3 loop spans 15 amino acids. V was pared by 6 bases and J by 2 bases, with 8 bases of the junction left unmatched. In DNA form, the CDR3 reads TGTGCCAGCAGAGATGTCGGGGGGTTCACAGATACGCAGTATTTT. It specifies CASRDVGGFTDTQYF.

On this clone: Other DNA sequences in the sample encode the same CDR3. CDR3 region: CASSWGQGYEQYF. CDR3 coding DNA: TGCGCCAGCAGCTGGGGACAGGGCTACGAGCAGTACTTC. The genes are TRBV5-1 and TRBJ2-7, with TRBD1 matching 9 bases. The CDR3 sequence is 13 residues long. The V gene's germline CDR1 is SGHRS and CDR2 YFSETQ. With 3 bases clipped from V and 3 bases from J, the junction kept 1 base outside the gene matches. The variable domain in full, completed from reference TRBV5-1 and TRBJ2-7, reads KAGVTQTPRYLIKTRGQQVTLSCSPISGHRSVSWYQQTPGQGLQFLFEYFSETQRNKGNFPGRFSGRQFSNSRSEMNVSTLELGDSALYLCASSWGQGYEQYFGPGTRLTVT.

The count of this clone is one. The J gene is TRBJ2-1, the V gene TRBV15; D perhaps matches TRBD2 (6 bases). The CDR3 has 16 amino acids. CDR1 is LNHNV, CDR2 YYDKDF, per germline (reference sequence). V dropped 0 bases and J dropped 6 bases, with 15 bases sitting between them. CDR3 amino acids: CATSREAGGAFNEQFF. The CDR3 DNA is TGTGCCACCAGCAGAGAAGCGGGCGGGGCCTTCAATGAGCAGTTCTTC.

This rearrangement joins TRBV30 to TRBJ2-1, with 7 bases matching TRBD2. The V gene's germline CDR1 is GTSNPN and CDR2 SVGIG (reference sequence). Trimming removed 2 bases from V and 8 bases from J; junction bases left unmatched: 12. The CDR3 totals 15 residues. Here the CDR3 DNA reads TGTGCCTGGAGTCGTGGGGGGGAGGGGTTGGATGAGCAGTTCTTC. This encodes CAWSRGGEGLDEQFF.

This chain joins TRBV2 and TRBJ1-1, with 11 bases that match TRBD1. The germline V gene has CDR1 SNHLY and CDR2 FYNNEI. Losses at the gene ends were 6 bases for V and 2 bases for J; bases not matched to a gene: 11. This CDR3 has 17 residues. This CDR3 reads CASSVGTGGSTNTEAFF. Here the CDR3 DNA reads TGTGCCAGCAGCGTAGGGACAGGGGGATCGACCAACACTGAAGCTTTCTTT.

The genes are TRBV4-1 and TRBJ1-2; D is ambiguous. The V end was cut by 5 bases, the J end by 0 bases, with 13 bases between. This CDR3 contains 15 residues. The V gene's germline CDR1 is MGHRA and CDR2 YSYEKL. The CDR3 sequence: CASSDLGGSNYGYTF. The DNA for the CDR3 is TGCGCCAGCAGCGACCTGGGAGGGTCTAACTATGGCTACACCTTC.